This TCR beta chain emerged from a study of cytomegalovirus exposure and HLA in healthy donors (dated by TCRdb to 2016 to 2017). Some background on the complete study: A later analysis indicated that the 130 or so validation repertoires were generated on the platform also employed for the approximately 700 repertoires of the first cohort. The study aimed to test whether cataloging public T cell receptors could reveal signatures of past pathogen exposure. A separate validation cohort of roughly 130 different subjects was used in addition to the roughly 620-subject first cohort. The study combined high-throughput TCR immunosequencing, statistical association of individual TCRs with disease status, and machine learning to predict cytomegalovirus infection status. What the authors observed across the whole study: A later analysis found that TCRs clustered in the first cohort also tended to co-occur in the roughly 110 validation repertoires, with 94% of cluster scores above 0. The classifier was reported to diagnose cytomegalovirus status with high specificity and sensitivity in both the original cohort and the validation cohort. The validation cohort had no HLA typing available for a later analysis, so co-occurrence within that cohort was assessed over all 120 or so repertoires. Most TCR sequences were seen in very few donors, while some public TCRs were found in many individuals. According to the authors, the approach could potentially be generalized to other disease states and immunological phenotypes. A few of the identified cytomegalovirus-associated TCR beta chains were confirmed in vitro to be specific for cytomegalovirus antigens. The study listed 164 TCR beta chains as associated with cytomegalovirus.

The receptor library was made with the immunoSEQ multiplex PCR assay. Per the authors' processing: A statistical classification framework was built for diagnosing cytomegalovirus status from the catalog of TCR beta chain sequences. Held by TCRdb, this immuneACCESS table contains in-frame sequences only and omits some clones. Under half of the omission traces to an unresolved V gene where checked; the cause of the rest is unknown. V, J and clone size are those of that table, while D and trimming were read from the DNA. Here the sample has under 150,000 clones; around 84% occur a single time. The ten largest clones capture 8.7% of the sample. From V the trimming removes 2 bases and from J it removes 6 bases, while the gene matches leave 9 bases of the junction unaccounted for. Per the germline V gene, SNHLY is the CDR1 and FYNNEI is the CDR2. Measured from the cysteine to the phenylalanine, the CDR3 is 15 residues long. Only the CDR3 region is kept as DNA, spanning 45 bases read in frame from base 1.

Separate from the approximately 690-subject first cohort, the validation cohort of roughly 130 subjects was the group to which the donors belonged. About this clone: What this receptor recognizes is not known. Base qualities are not recorded, but no much larger clone differs from it by a single base.

Sequenced input: PBMCs. Recombination joined TRBV2 with TRBJ2-7; TRBD2 lines up with 8 middle nucleotides. The TCR sequence derives from a man aged 18 to 29 in good health and CMV-seropositive. In nucleotides, the sequence is TGTGCCAGCAGTGAAACTAGCGGTTTAGGGCTCGAGCAGTACTTC. Translated, it reads CASSETSGLGLEQYF.